These 28 T cell receptor beta chains share one sample of origin, sequenced in a study of vaccination and CD4 T cells after COVID-19. Treatment defined: approximately nine-day PBMC culture with coronavirus spike peptide pools or control peptides (ViraFEST assay). No antigen is known for these receptors. Cultured CD4+ T-cell DNA underwent Oncomine TCR Beta short-read sequencing. Using its own MiXCR run on the PCR reads, TCRdb lists one record per CDR3 protein. The data contain about 15,000 distinct CDR3 sequences, about 50% of them seen just once; the ten biggest clones take up less than 15%. The sequenced sample consisted of CD4+ T cells from blood, cultured in vitro. The receptor set was obtained from a human donor who had recovered from COVID-19.

The chain links TRBV7-9 to TRBJ1-2; 7 bases are shared with TRBD1. This CDR3 has 13 amino acids. Trimming at V came to 2 bases and at J to 12 bases, leaving 9 bases not matched to a gene. Germline V CDR1 and CDR2: SEHNR, FQNEAQ (reference sequence). The CDR3 spells CASSLTRDSPDTF. Here the CDR3 DNA reads TGTGCCAGCAGCTTAACCCGGGACAGCCCGGACACCTTC.

This chain uses TRBV28 with TRBJ2-5, with D unresolved. V lost 5 bases to trimming and J lost 7 bases, with 20 bases between them. Germline V gene data show CDR1 as MDHEN and CDR2 as SYDVKM. This CDR3 is built from 15 residues. Written as DNA, the CDR3 is TGTGCCAGCAGTCCCCGCCGTTTAGCCGGCAGGACCCAGTACTTC. Residues: CASSPRRLAGRTQYF.

The chain recombines TRBV28 with TRBJ2-1, with D perhaps matching TRBD2 (6 bases). This CDR3 comprises 15 residues. Trimming pared 5 bases from V and 5 bases from J, leaving 16 bases between. Germline V lookup: CDR1 MDHEN, CDR2 SYDVKM. The CDR3 DNA reads TGTGCCAGCAGTCGCCTCGGAGGGGTCAACAATGAGCAGTTCTTC. Translation: CASSRLGGVNNEQFF.

This chain uses TRBV6-4 with TRBJ1-2; perhaps TRBD1 as D (6 bases). The V end lost 3 bases, the J end lost 4 bases, and 18 bases lay between the germline ends. This CDR3 contains 16 residues. Germline CDR1 MRHNA, CDR2 SNTAGT. CDR3 sequence (DNA): TGTGCCAGCAGTGAAACGTGGGCCAGGGGTACCTATGGCTACACCTTC. This sequence encodes CASSETWARGTYGYTF.

This chain uses TRBV20-1 with TRBJ2-5; no clear D gene. V was shortened by 6 bases and J by 4 bases, with 18 bases between the two germline ends. Germline V gene lookup returns CDR1 DFQATT and CDR2 SNEGSKA (reference sequence). The CDR3 consists of 14 residues. The CDR3 loop is CSARADRPGETQYF. In nucleotides, the CDR3 is TGCAGTGCCCGAGCCGACCGGCCCGGAGAGACCCAGTACTTC.

The genes are TRBV19 and TRBJ1-2; 8 bases fit TRBD1. Germline V lookup: CDR1 LNHDA, CDR2 SQIVND (reference sequence). V lost 6 bases to trimming and J lost 2 bases; unmatched junction nucleotides: 8. This CDR3 region has 15 residues. CDR3 amino acids: CASRPDRGSNYGYTF. The CDR3 DNA reads as TGTGCCAGTAGGCCCGACAGGGGAAGCAACTATGGCTACACCTTC.

The rearrangement uses TRBV7-2 and TRBJ2-2; the match to TRBD1 covers 7 bases. Germline V CDR1 and CDR2: SGHTA, FQGNSA. The V gene end was trimmed by 5 bases and the J gene end by 6 bases; junction bases not matched to a gene: 12. This CDR3 has 16 amino acids. CDR3 bases: TGTGCCAGCAGCCCTAGATATACAGGGGCGGCCGGGGAGCTGTTTTTT. This gives the protein CASSPRYTGAAGELFF.

This clonotype has a single count. The chain has TRBV20-1 and TRBJ2-3; D might be TRBD2 (6 bases). In germline, CDR1 is DFQATT, CDR2 SNEGSKA (reference sequence). This CDR3 is built from 14 residues. Trimming pared 2 bases from V and 0 bases from J, leaving 9 bases between. The CDR3 region has the DNA TGCAGTGCTAGAATGAGCGGGAGCACAGATACGCAGTATTTT. This encodes CSARMSGSTDTQYF.

The V call is TRBV6-5, the J call TRBJ2-6; 7 bases match TRBD2. The CDR3 totals 20 residues. V dropped 2 bases and J dropped 0; count of bases not matched to a gene: 13. The germline gives CDR1 MNHEY, CDR2 SVGAGI. The CDR3 loop is CASSYRPGEGGSSGANVLTF. The DNA of the CDR3 is TGTGCCAGCAGTTACCGCCCCGGGGAGGGCGGGTCCTCTGGGGCCAACGTCCTGACTTTC.

This clonotype has a handful of counts. The CDR3 reads CASSLGSFHSGANVLTF. CDR3 nucleotides: TGTGCCAGCAGTTTAGGCAGTTTTCACTCTGGGGCCAACGTCCTGACTTTC. This chain links TRBV27 with TRBJ2-6; D is undetermined. Trimming left V 2 bases short and J 0 bases short, with 11 bases between. The length of the CDR3 is 17 residues. CDR1 is MNHEY and CDR2 is SMNVEV in the germline V gene (reference sequence).

This chain connects TRBV15 to TRBJ1-1; 7 bases are a match to TRBD1. V dropped 1 base and J dropped 14; count of bases not matched to a gene: 10. Germline loops: CDR1 LNHNV, CDR2 YYDKDF (reference sequence). The CDR3 sequence is 13 residues long. The DNA of the CDR3 is TGTGCCACCAGCAGAGGATCACCGGGACAGATCTTCTTT. Translation gives CATSRGSPGQIFF.

CDR3 residues: CASSRTSGTYEQYF. The CDR3 nucleotides read TGTGCCAGTAGTAGGACTAGCGGTACCTACGAGCAGTACTTC. This chain joins TRBV19 and TRBJ2-7, with 10 bases matching TRBD2. The germline V gene encodes CDR1 LNHDA and CDR2 SQIVND (reference sequence). The V and J ends lost 4 bases and 2 bases, in that order; junction bases with no gene match: 2. There are 14 residues in the CDR3.

The V and J genes are TRBV6-1 and TRBJ2-1, with D maybe TRBD2 (5 bases). Trimming took off 1 base at V and 12 bases at J, with 13 bases between the two ends. Germline CDR1 and CDR2: MNHNS and SASEGT. The CDR3 is 13 amino acids. The DNA of the CDR3 is TGTGCCAGCAGTGAAGAAGGAGGTGGTGTGCAGTTCTTC. The encoded protein is CASSEEGGGVQFF.

This chain connects TRBV20-1 to TRBJ2-7; TRBD1 agrees at 8 bases. The CDR3 has 14 amino acids. Losses at the gene ends were 5 bases for V and 2 bases for J; bases not matched to a gene: 8. Germline lookup yields CDR1 DFQATT and CDR2 SNEGSKA (reference sequence). CDR3 in DNA: TGCAGTGCTCAACAAACGGGACAGGCCTACGAGCAGTACTTC. Protein sequence: CSAQQTGQAYEQYF.

The rearrangement joins TRBV11-3 to TRBJ2-6; D is unclear. Trimming removed 5 bases at V and 2 bases at J, with 7 bases between. Germline values: CDR1 SGHNT, CDR2 YENEEA. This CDR3 contains 14 residues. The CDR3 nucleotides read TGTGCCAGCAGCGGGCCGACTGGGGCCAACGTCCTGACTTTC. Translation gives CASSGPTGANVLTF.

This clonotype was seen a handful of times. The genes are TRBV7-2 and TRBJ2-2; D might be TRBD1 (7 bases). The CDR3 loop spans 14 amino acids. V dropped 2 bases and J dropped 7 bases, with 11 bases sitting between them. The germline gives CDR1 SGHTA, CDR2 FQGNSA. CDR3 loop: CASSLPGGYGELFF. CDR3 DNA sequence: TGTGCCAGCAGCTTACCAGGGGGGTACGGGGAGCTGTTTTTT.

The V gene is TRBV29-1, the J gene TRBJ1-2, with D unclear. The germline V and J ends were trimmed by 4 bases and 4 bases, with 7 bases remaining between them. The CDR3 has 11 amino acids. Germline V CDR1 and CDR2: SQVTM, ANQGSEA. The chain's CDR3 is CSVADSYGYTF. In DNA form, the CDR3 reads TGCAGCGTTGCCGATTCCTATGGCTACACCTTC.

This chain links TRBV2 with TRBJ2-7; TRBD1 matches 10 bases. Germline CDR1 and CDR2: SNHLY and FYNNEI. There are 15 residues in the CDR3. J gave up 1 base and V 5 bases, and 5 bases lay outside the gene matches. The CDR3, as DNA: TGTGCCAGCAGTCACTTGGGACAGGGGTCCTACGAGCAGTACTTC. Translating it yields CASSHLGQGSYEQYF. The whole variable domain, filled in from reference TRBV2 and TRBJ2-7, reads EPEVTQTPSHQVTQMGQEVILRCVPISNHLYFYWYRQILGQKVEFLVSFYNNEISEKSEIFDDQFSVERPDGSNFTLKIRSTKLEDSAMYFCASSHLGQGSYEQYFGPGTRLTVT.

The V and J genes are TRBV6-8 and TRBJ2-1; TRBD1 agrees at 9 bases. Trimming cost V 6 bases and J 7 bases; bases outside gene matches: 4. From germline, CDR1 is MNHGY and CDR2 SAAAGT. The length of the CDR3 is 13 residues. Here the CDR3 reads CASSSGQGNEQFF. The CDR3 nucleotides are TGTGCCAGCAGCTCGGGACAGGGTAATGAGCAGTTCTTC.

This clonotype was counted only a few times. This sequence joins TRBV6-2 or TRBV6-3 and TRBJ1-5; maybe TRBD1 (5 bases). Trimming left V 0 bases short and J 6 bases short, with 12 bases between. The CDR3 runs 15 residues. CDR1 and CDR2 from the germline V gene are MNHEY and SVGEGT. The DNA for the CDR3 is TGTGCCAGCAGTTACTCTTTGGGGGGATCTCAGCCCCAGCATTTT. Encoded protein: CASSYSLGGSQPQHF.

The chain has TRBV4-2 and TRBJ2-7; 7 positions match TRBD1. This CDR3 has 15 residues. The germline V gene has CDR1 LGHNA and CDR2 YNFKEQ. The ends lost 0 bases at V and 3 bases at J; junction bases unmatched: 5. The CDR3 DNA reads as TGTGCCAGCAGCCAAGAGCCGGGACAGAACTACGAGCAGTACTTC. Translating gives CASSQEPGQNYEQYF.

The gene calls are TRBV20-1 and TRBJ1-2; D unclear. The germline gives CDR1 DFQATT, CDR2 SNEGSKA (reference sequence). With 3 bases removed from V and 3 bases from J, the gap between germline ends came to 11 bases. The length of the CDR3 is 13 residues. The CDR3 region has the DNA TGCAGTGCTAGCGACCCGGCCCACTATGGCTACACCTTC. The encoded protein is CSASDPAHYGYTF.

The chain is built from TRBV28 and TRBJ2-7; no definite D call. Trimming left V 6 bases short and J 7 bases short, with 13 bases between. CDR3 length: 12 amino acids. Germline assignment: CDR1 MDHEN and CDR2 SYDVKM. The CDR3 spells CASRDTLVEQYF. The CDR3 coding sequence is TGTGCCAGCAGAGATACTCTGGTTGAGCAGTACTTC. Full variable domain (rest looked up from reference TRBV28 and TRBJ2-7): DVKVTQSSRYLVKRTGEKVFLECVQDMDHENMFWYRQDPGLGLRLIYFSYDVKMKEKGDIPEGYSVSREKKERFSLILESASTNQTSMYLCASRDTLVEQYFGPGTRLTVT.

The chain uses TRBV7-9 and TRBJ2-1; D might be TRBD2 (6 bases). Germline V gene data show CDR1 as SEHNR and CDR2 as FQNEAQ (reference sequence). This CDR3 has 13 residues. The ends were cut back, 3 bases at V and 5 bases at J, with 8 bases in the middle. The CDR3 spells CASSFGGNNEQFF. In DNA, the CDR3 is TGTGCCAGCAGCTTCGGAGGGAACAATGAGCAGTTCTTC.

This chain connects TRBV7-2 to TRBJ1-3; unclear D gene. The V end lost 3 bases, the J end lost 0 bases, and 6 bases lay between the germline ends. This CDR3 contains 14 residues. Germline lookup yields CDR1 SGHTA and CDR2 FQGNSA. CDR3 residues: CASSLRNSGNTIYF. CDR3 bases: TGTGCCAGCAGCTTGCGGAACTCTGGAAACACCATATATTTT.

The rearrangement joins TRBV2 to TRBJ2-1; 12 bases are shared with TRBD2. Per germline, CDR1 SNHLY and CDR2 FYNNEI. The CDR3 runs to 15 residues. V shed 3 bases and J 12 bases; nucleotides not matched to a gene: 9. For the CDR3, the DNA is TGTGCCAGCAGTGATGGACTCGGACTAGCGGGATGGCAGTTCTTC. It codes for CASSDGLGLAGWQFF.

The rearrangement links TRBV2 to TRBJ2-7; D is possibly TRBD2 (5 bases). Trimming took off 2 bases at V and 2 bases at J, with 13 bases between the two ends. The CDR3 is 15 residues long. Germline assignment: CDR1 SNHLY and CDR2 FYNNEI. The chain's CDR3 is CASSESRASTYEQYF. In DNA form, the CDR3 reads TGTGCCAGCAGTGAAAGTAGGGCTAGCACCTACGAGCAGTACTTC.

The V gene is TRBV6-1, the J gene TRBJ2-7; D is unresolved. Germline V gives CDR1 MNHNS, CDR2 SASEGT. The CDR3 covers 13 residues. The ends were cut back, 5 bases at V and 5 bases at J, with 13 bases in the middle. The CDR3 here is CASSRKESNEQYF. In DNA form, the CDR3 reads TGTGCCAGCAGTAGGAAGGAATCCAACGAGCAGTACTTC.